The 14 T cell receptor beta chains given below trace back to one sample, sequenced in a study of Graves' ophthalmopathy and Graves' hyperthyroidism. The sequenced template was RNA, covering the TCR beta CDR3 region. An opening RT-PCR round employed HTBI primers and preceded a second-round multiplex PCR. TCRdb itself ran the multiplex PCR reads through MiXCR, one entry per CDR3 protein. The repertoire has some 160,000 distinct CDR3 sequences, 39% of them found once; the top ten carry 8% to 10%. The sample was peripheral blood. The source is a man aged 25-45 years with Graves' ophthalmopathy.

This clonotype was counted ten times or more. The chain uses TRBV7-3 and TRBJ1-2; D might be TRBD1 (5 bases). The CDR3 is made up of 13 amino acids. Germline V gene sequence: CDR1 SGHTA, CDR2 FQGTGA. V was trimmed by 3 bases and J by 7 bases, leaving 12 bases between them. CDR3 DNA sequence: TGTGCCAGCAGCTTTCCAGGGAGCGCTGGCTACACCTTC. Translation gives CASSFPGSAGYTF.

This clonotype showed up many times. This sequence joins TRBV29-1 and TRBJ2-6; 7 bases align to TRBD1. Looked up from germline, CDR1 is SQVTM and CDR2 is ANQGSEA. The CDR3 spans 17 residues. V was clipped by 5 bases and J by 0 bases; unmatched bases: 10. Here the CDR3 reads CSVWDSSTFSGANVLTF. The CDR3 region has the DNA TGCAGCGTTTGGGACAGCTCTACCTTCTCTGGGGCCAACGTCCTGACTTTC.

The chain's CDR3 is CASLWTEEETQYF. The CDR3 DNA sequence: TGTGCCAGCCTTTGGACGGAAGAAGAGACCCAGTACTTC. This rearrangement joins TRBV2 to TRBJ2-5; D call uncertain. The CDR3 is 13 residues long. The germline V and J ends were trimmed by 8 bases and 3 bases, with 13 bases remaining between them. Germline V lookup: CDR1 SNHLY, CDR2 FYNNEI.

This clonotype was seen repeatedly, ten times or more. J is TRBJ2-5 and V is TRBV28; D gene uncertain. The CDR3 covers 17 residues. The V end lost 6 bases, the J end lost 1 base, and 21 bases lay between the germline ends. Per the germline V gene, CDR1 is MDHEN and CDR2 is SYDVKM. Here the CDR3 DNA reads TGTGCCAGCAGCTTACGGGTTTCCTATATCGCCCAAGAGACCCAGTACTTC. Amino acids: CASSLRVSYIAQETQYF.

This clonotype was detected many times. The chain uses TRBV6-5 and TRBJ2-2; possibly TRBD2 for D (5 bases). Germline assignment: CDR1 MNHEY and CDR2 SVGAGI. Trimming removed 1 base at V and 8 bases at J, with 14 bases between. The CDR3 has 15 amino acids. The DNA for the CDR3 is TGTGCCAGCAGTTACTATGGAGGCCCTCCAGGGGAGCTGTTTTTT. Its translation: CASSYYGGPPGELFF.

This clonotype was recorded at least ten times. J is TRBJ2-3 and V is TRBV7-2; D gene ambiguous. Germline lookup yields CDR1 SGHTA and CDR2 FQGNSA. The CDR3 is 12 residues long. Trimming stripped 8 bases from V and 5 bases from J, with 11 bases between. The CDR3 nucleotides are TGTGCCAGCGGGTGGGCAAGAGATACGCAGTATTTT. It yields the protein CASGWARDTQYF.

The rearrangement joins TRBV6-1 to TRBJ2-7, with D maybe TRBD2 (5 bases). Germline CDR1 and CDR2: MNHNS and SASEGT. Trimming pared 5 bases from V and 2 bases from J, leaving 7 bases between. The CDR3 is 12 amino acids. The CDR3: CASSPGAYEQYF. The CDR3 nucleotides are TGTGCCAGCAGTCCCGGGGCCTACGAGCAGTACTTC.

V gene TRBV28 combines with J gene TRBJ2-7; D is ambiguous. This CDR3 is 13 amino acids long. From germline, CDR1 is MDHEN and CDR2 SYDVKM. V was cut by 7 bases and J by 7 bases, with 17 bases left in between. The CDR3 spells CASTRTPEREQYF. The DNA for the CDR3 is TGTGCCAGCACCAGGACCCCAGAGAGGGAGCAGTACTTC.

As DNA, the CDR3 is TGTGCCAGCAGTGGACCGAACAGGGGGAGAGTCGCTAACTATGGCTACACCTTC. Its translation: CASSGPNRGRVANYGYTF. V gene TRBV6-4 combines with J gene TRBJ1-2, with TRBD1 matching over 8 bases. In germline, CDR1 is MRHNA, CDR2 SNTAGT. CDR3 length: 18 amino acids. Germline trimming cut 4 bases from V and 0 bases from J; bases unmatched to any gene: 13.

The V and J genes are TRBV5-1 and TRBJ2-2; TRBD1 is a possible D gene (6 bases). Trimming cost V 7 bases and J 10 bases, with 14 bases left between them. The germline V gene encodes CDR1 SGHRS and CDR2 YFSETQ. CDR3 length: 12 amino acids. The CDR3 DNA sequence: TGCGCCAGCGCCGAGACAGGAAAGGAGCTGTTTTTT. Protein: CASAETGKELFF.

This clonotype was picked up many times. The chain is built from TRBV10-3 and TRBJ2-7, with 9 bases fitting TRBD2. With V trimmed by 5 bases and J by 5 bases, 7 bases remained unmatched. The CDR3 is 14 amino acids. CDR1 is ENHRY, CDR2 SYGVKD, per germline. CDR3: CAISWTSASNEQYF. In DNA, the CDR3 is TGTGCCATCAGTTGGACTAGCGCCTCAAACGAGCAGTACTTC.

The V gene is TRBV9, the J gene TRBJ1-6; D ambiguous. This CDR3 region has 14 residues. Deletions cut 3 bases from V and 6 bases from J, with 10 bases between. CDR1 and CDR2 from the germline V gene are SGDLS and YYNGEE. Here the CDR3 DNA reads TGTGCCAGCAGCGGCAGTATCTGTAATTCACCCCTCCACTTT. As protein: CASSGSICNSPLHF.

This clonotype occurred many times. V usage is TRBV30 and J usage is TRBJ2-5, with 8 bases matching TRBD2. J was trimmed by 5 bases and V by 5 bases; bases with no gene match: 7. This CDR3 has 13 residues. CDR1 is GTSNPN and CDR2 is SVGIG in the germline V gene (reference sequence). CDR3 in DNA: TGTGCCTGGGGACTAGCAGGAATGGAGACCCAGTACTTC. Residues: CAWGLAGMETQYF. Drawing the rest from reference TRBV30 and TRBJ2-5, the complete variable domain is SQTIHQWPATLVQPVGSPLSLECTVEGTSNPNLYWYRQAAGRGLQLLFYSVGIGQISSEVPQNLSASRPQDRQFILSSKKLLLSDSGFYLCAWGLAGMETQYFGPGTRLLVL.

Only one count was recorded for this clonotype. The CDR3 nucleotides are TGTGCCAGCAGTGCGACAGGGCCCGACACCGGGGAGCTGTTTTTT. Its protein product is CASSATGPDTGELFF. The chain carries TRBV2 and TRBJ2-2, with 7 bases identical to TRBD1. The V gene's germline CDR1 is SNHLY and CDR2 FYNNEI. V was clipped by 4 bases and J by 3 bases; unmatched bases: 5. The CDR3 length is 15 residues.